What follows describes a single T cell receptor beta chain. Methods used by the authors: Amplification from reference gene primers served as the basis for estimated nucleated cell counts. The repertoire was sequenced with immunoSEQ multiplex PCR; TCRdb's copy has only in-frame clones and lacks some. That table supplies the V and J calls and clone size; D and trimming were determined from the DNA. The table records roughly 100,000 clones, around 90% of them present only once. V was pared by 4 bases and J by 6 bases, with 11 bases between. CDR3 length equals 13 residues. CDR1 and CDR2 (germline): LGHNA, YSLEER. These data originate in a study of blood T cell repertoires in COVID-19. Background on the study: There were acute and convalescent COVID-19 samples, and they came from the United States, Italy and Spain. The analysed material was cDNA or gDNA that came from T cells, B-cell-depleted T cells, or PBMCs.

Material: peripheral blood. The receptor comes from a man aged 50 to 60 with active or convalescent COVID-19. The chain carries TRBV4-3 and TRBJ2-3, with a possible D match to TRBD1 (5 bases). This chain's CDR3 is CASSRQLGDTQYF. The CDR3 coding sequence is TGCGCCAGCAGCCGACAGTTGGGGGATACGCAGTATTTT.